Below are 20 T cell receptor beta chains sequenced from a single sample in a study of blood T cell repertoires in COVID-19. Assay: immunoSEQ multiplex PCR; the TCRdb copy retains only in-frame clones and omits some. The table includes around 370,000 clones, around 86% detected once. Sequenced: peripheral blood. The receptors here all came from a woman aged 50 to 60 with COVID-19, enrolled during active disease.

The rearrangement links TRBV11-2 to TRBJ2-7; 11 bases line up with TRBD2. Germline lookup yields CDR1 SGHAT and CDR2 FQNNGV. The junction had 13 bases not matched to a gene; V was cut back by 5 bases and J by 4 bases. The CDR3 has 17 residues. CDR3 nucleotide sequence: TGTGCCAGCAGCCCGTCGTCGGGTAGCGGGAGGGTGTACGAGCAGTACTTC. Its translation: CASSPSSGSGRVYEQYF.

This clone was seen just once. The V and J genes are TRBV4-2 and TRBJ1-2; possibly TRBD1 for D (5 bases). Germline V gene data show CDR1 as LGHNA and CDR2 as YNFKEQ. The CDR3 sequence is 14 residues long. The ends were cut back, 1 base at V and 4 bases at J, with 10 bases in the middle. CDR3 coding DNA: TGTGCCAGCAGCCAAGGGGGGACTTCCTATGGCTACACCTTC. It codes for CASSQGGTSYGYTF.

The chain uses TRBV5-5 and TRBJ2-2; maybe TRBD1 (5 bases). V was cut by 3 bases and J by 1 base, with 13 bases left in between. Looked up from germline, CDR1 is SGHKS and CDR2 is YYEKEE (reference sequence). This CDR3 is 16 amino acids long. CDR3 DNA sequence: TGTGCCAGCAGCTCGAACGGACACCGGAACACCGGGGAGCTGTTTTTT. It translates to CASSSNGHRNTGELFF.

Notes on this clone: A much bigger clone sits one base away, suggesting this may be a read error. V is TRBV5-4 and J is TRBJ2-7; D gene ambiguous. From germline, CDR1 is SGHNT and CDR2 YYREEE (reference sequence). Trimming stripped 2 bases from V and 3 bases from J, with 3 bases between. The CDR3 is 11 residues long. As DNA, the CDR3 is TGTGCCAGCAGCTTCGGCTACGAGCAGTACTTC. Its translation: CASSFGYEQYF. Full variable domain (rest looked up from reference TRBV5-4 and TRBJ2-7): ETGVTQSPTHLIKTRGQQVTLRCSSQSGHNTVSWYQQALGQGPQFIFQYYREEENGRGNFPPRFSGLQFPNYSSELNVNALELDDSALYLCASSFGYEQYFGPGTRLTVT.

The V gene is TRBV5-1, the J gene TRBJ2-7; D uncertain. The length of the CDR3 is 13 residues. The germline CDR1 and CDR2 sequences are SGHRS and YFSETQ. V lost 1 base to trimming and J lost 2 bases, with 7 bases between them. In DNA, the CDR3 is TGCGCCAGCAGCTTGAGCAGCGCCTACGAGCAGTACTTC. The encoded protein is CASSLSSAYEQYF.

The rearrangement uses TRBV6-2 or TRBV6-3 and TRBJ2-7, with TRBD2 matching over 8 bases. Trimming removed 1 base from V and 2 bases from J; junction bases left unmatched: 7. This CDR3 is built from 16 residues. CDR1 MNHEY and CDR2 SVGEGT come from the germline V gene. This CDR3 is CASSYLVAGSPYEQYF. The CDR3 nucleotides are TGTGCCAGCAGTTACTTGGTAGCGGGAAGCCCCTACGAGCAGTACTTC.

The rearrangement uses TRBV27 and TRBJ1-6; D possibly corresponds to TRBD1 (6 bases). The V gene lost 7 bases and the J gene lost 7 bases, with 17 bases spanning the gap. The CDR3 has 15 residues. The germline gives CDR1 MNHEY, CDR2 SMNVEV (reference sequence). CDR3 in DNA: TGTGCCAGCAATACAGACAGGAGACTAAATTCACCCCTCCACTTT. Translated, it gives CASNTDRRLNSPLHF.

The chain links TRBV7-2 to TRBJ2-5; 7 nucleotides match TRBD2. With V trimmed by 5 bases and J by 2 bases, 5 bases remained unmatched. The CDR3 runs to 14 residues. Germline lookup yields CDR1 SGHTA and CDR2 FQGNSA. CDR3 amino acids: CASSPRRGQETQYF. CDR3 bases: TGTGCCAGCAGCCCCAGGCGGGGGCAAGAGACCCAGTACTTC.

CDR3 in amino acids: CASSTRRSSETQYF. The CDR3, as DNA: TGTGCCAGCAGTACCCGGCGGAGCAGCGAGACCCAGTACTTC. V gene TRBV11-1 combines with J gene TRBJ2-5; no firm D call. The CDR3 runs to 14 residues. CDR1 and CDR2 from the germline V gene are SGHAT and FQDESV (reference sequence). The V and J ends lost 6 bases and 5 bases respectively, with 16 bases between them.

The chain has TRBV5-1 and TRBJ1-1; TRBD1 aligns across 7 bases. With 0 bases clipped from V and 0 bases from J, the junction kept 5 bases outside the gene matches. This CDR3 is 16 amino acids long. Germline V CDR1 and CDR2: SGHRS, YFSETQ. The CDR3 DNA is TGCGCCAGCAGCTTGGACAGGGGAGGCATGAACACTGAAGCTTTCTTT. This codes for CASSLDRGGMNTEAFF.

The V and J genes are TRBV11-1 and TRBJ1-2; weak D call: TRBD1 (5 bases). Germline V gene sequence: CDR1 SGHAT, CDR2 FQDESV (reference sequence). Deletions cut 6 bases from V and 5 bases from J, with 10 bases between. This CDR3 region has 12 residues. CDR3 DNA: TGTGCCAGCAGAGGCAGGGATTATGGCTACACCTTC. It codes for CASRGRDYGYTF.

This clone was observed many times. V is TRBV6-6 and J is TRBJ1-1; tentative D call: TRBD1 (5 bases). CDR1 is MNHNY, CDR2 SVGAGI, per germline (reference sequence). The CDR3 length is 12 residues. V dropped 6 bases and J dropped 6 bases, with 11 bases sitting between them. The CDR3 DNA reads TGTGCCAGCAGCAACGGGGGGTCTGAAGCTTTCTTT. Translation gives CASSNGGSEAFF.

The chain recombines TRBV7-8 with TRBJ1-4; the D is unclear. V shed 1 base and J shed 3 bases, with 6 bases lying between them. The CDR3 has 14 residues. Germline loops: CDR1 SGHVS, CDR2 FQNEAQ. The CDR3 coding sequence is TGTGCCAGCAGCTTAGGGGGAGCTAATGAAAAACTGTTTTTT. Translated, it gives CASSLGGANEKLFF.

The J gene is TRBJ1-6, the V gene TRBV7-5; TRBD1, as called in the table, went unchecked against the DNA. TRBV7-5 is an annotated pseudogene. This CDR3 contains 22 residues. Here the CDR3 reads CVRSPPHGTGQGEISYNSPLHF. The CDR3 DNA reads TGTGTCAGAAGCCCCCCACATGGCACGGGACAGGGGGAAATCTCCTATAATTCACCCCTCCACTTT.

The chain employs TRBV7-8 and TRBJ1-1, with a possible D match to TRBD1 (6 bases). V lost 5 bases and J 2 bases, leaving 12 bases between the germline ends. The CDR3 consists of 14 residues. CDR1 and CDR2 from the germline V gene are SGHVS and FQNEAQ. The CDR3 DNA reads TGTGCCAGCAGCGTAAAACAGGGAAACACTGAAGCTTTCTTT. This gives the protein CASSVKQGNTEAFF.

The chain couples TRBV6-5 to TRBJ1-1; the match to TRBD1 covers 8 bases. V was pared by 11 bases and J by 8 bases, with 4 bases of the junction left unmatched. This CDR3 has 10 residues. In germline, CDR1 is MNHEY, CDR2 SVGAGI. Here the CDR3 reads CAHRDREAFF. CDR3 bases: TGTGCCCACCGGGACAGGGAAGCTTTCTTT.

The sample holds one count of this clone. The chain employs TRBV5-1 and TRBJ2-1; D is perhaps TRBD2 (5 bases). The CDR3 consists of 14 residues. The germline V and J ends were trimmed by 0 bases and 5 bases, with 9 bases remaining between them. The germline CDR1 and CDR2 sequences are SGHRS and YFSETQ. The CDR3 DNA is TGCGCCAGCAGCTTGGCGGCCGGGAACAATGAGCAGTTCTTC. Its protein is CASSLAAGNNEQFF.

The V call is TRBV5-5, the J call TRBJ1-1; D not certain. The CDR3 totals 14 residues. V lost 0 bases and J 4 bases, leaving 10 bases between the germline ends. Germline V gene lookup returns CDR1 SGHKS and CDR2 YYEKEE (reference sequence). The chain's CDR3 is CASSLEIRGTEAFF. CDR3 DNA: TGTGCCAGCAGCTTGGAGATCCGGGGCACTGAAGCTTTCTTT. Looking up the rest from reference TRBV5-5 and TRBJ1-1 gives the full variable domain: DAGVTQSPTHLIKTRGQQVTLRCSPISGHKSVSWYQQVLGQGPQFIFQYYEKEERGRGNFPDRFSARQFPNYSSELNVNALLLGDSALYLCASSLEIRGTEAFFGQGTRLTVV.

The chain is built from TRBV5-6 and TRBJ1-5; D call uncertain. This CDR3 has 16 residues. V was cut by 0 bases and J by 0 bases, with 10 bases left in between. Germline CDR1 reads SGHDT; CDR2 reads YYEEEE. Here the CDR3 DNA reads TGTGCCAGCAGCTTGGCCCGACATTATAGCAATCAGCCCCAGCATTTT. Protein product: CASSLARHYSNQPQHF.

The chain recombines TRBV18 with TRBJ1-2; no clear D. The CDR3 is 13 residues long. V gave up 3 bases and J gave up 8 bases, with 13 bases separating them. Germline lookup yields CDR1 KGHSH and CDR2 LQKENI. As DNA, the CDR3 is TGTGCCAGCTCACCGGGAGAGTATTACGGCTACACCTTC. Translated, it gives CASSPGEYYGYTF.